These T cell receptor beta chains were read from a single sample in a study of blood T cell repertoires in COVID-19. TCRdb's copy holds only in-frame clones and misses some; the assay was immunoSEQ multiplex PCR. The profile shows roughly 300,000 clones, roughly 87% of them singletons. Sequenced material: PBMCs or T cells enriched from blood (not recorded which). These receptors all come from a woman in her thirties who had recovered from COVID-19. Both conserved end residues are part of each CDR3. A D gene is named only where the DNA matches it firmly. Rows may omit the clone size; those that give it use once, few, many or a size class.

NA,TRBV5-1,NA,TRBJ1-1,CASSLGAGKETEAFF,TGCGCCAGCAGCTTGGGGGCGGGTAAAGAGACTGAAGCTTTCTTT
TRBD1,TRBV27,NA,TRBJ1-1,CASSDRGRDTEAFF,TGTGCCAGCAGCGACAGGGGGCGCGACACTGAAGCTTTCTTT
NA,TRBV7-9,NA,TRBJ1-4,CASSLGQATNEKLFF,TGTGCCAGCAGCTTAGGACAGGCAACTAATGAAAAACTGTTTTTT
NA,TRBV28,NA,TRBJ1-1,CASSLTTNTEAFF,TGTGCCAGCAGTCTCACAACCAACACTGAAGCTTTCTTT
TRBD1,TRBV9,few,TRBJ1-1,CASSVGTGDVSTEAFF,TGTGCCAGCAGCGTAGGGACAGGGGATGTAAGCACTGAAGCTTTCTTT
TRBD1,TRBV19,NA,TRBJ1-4,CASTWTGPTTNEKLFF,TGTGCCAGCACTTGGACAGGACCTACAACTAATGAAAAACTGTTTTTT
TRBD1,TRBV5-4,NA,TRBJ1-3,CASSGGDRGPGNTIYF,TGTGCCAGCAGCGGGGGGGACAGGGGGCCTGGAAACACCATATATTTT
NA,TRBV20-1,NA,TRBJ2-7,CSASSPQGLSYEQYF,TGCAGTGCTAGTAGTCCCCAGGGTCTCTCCTACGAGCAGTACTTC
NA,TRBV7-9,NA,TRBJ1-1,CASSSQVNTEAFF,TGTGCCAGCAGCTCCCAGGTGAACACTGAAGCTTTCTTT
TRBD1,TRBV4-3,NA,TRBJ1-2,CASSQEADRGRGGYTF,TGCGCCAGCAGCCAAGAAGCGGACAGGGGCAGGGGAGGCTACACCTTC
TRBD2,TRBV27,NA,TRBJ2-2,CASSLVAGGNTGELFF,TGTGCCAGCAGTTTAGTAGCGGGGGGGAACACCGGGGAGCTGTTTTTT
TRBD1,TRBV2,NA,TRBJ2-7,CASGGQGTYEQYF,TGTGCCAGCGGCGGACAGGGGACCTACGAGCAGTACTTC
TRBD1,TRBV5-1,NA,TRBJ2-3,CASSLWQGAADTQYF,TGCGCCAGCAGCTTGTGGCAGGGGGCGGCAGATACGCAGTATTTT
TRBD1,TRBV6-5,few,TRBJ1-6,CASSHGTGQNSPLHF,TGTGCCAGCAGTCACGGGACAGGGCAAAATTCACCCCTCCACTTT
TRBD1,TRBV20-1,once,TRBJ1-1,CSASQGAGTEAFF,TGCAGTGCTAGTCAGGGGGCAGGGACTGAAGCTTTCTTT